Presented here are 24 T cell receptor beta chains from one specimen sequenced in a study of spatial heterogeneity in lung cancer. No antigen has been identified for these receptors. TCRdb reprocessed the 5' RACE reads with MiXCR, giving one entry per CDR3 protein. The sample carries under 6,000 distinct CDR3 sequences, about 5.8% recorded once. Overall study results and limits: For expanded intratumoral alpha and beta TCRs, counts tracked tumor mutation counts.

Documented time point: sample taken at primary tumor resection. The material sequenced was lung tumor tissue, taken at surgery. All receptors derive from a female donor with early-stage non-small cell lung cancer.

This clonotype was counted many times. This beta chain slipped into a library made for alpha chains as a stray read, so its size is not meaningful. The J gene is TRBJ2-7, the V gene TRBV19; TRBD1 is a possible D gene (5 bases). V was trimmed by 3 bases and J by 0 bases, leaving 6 bases between them. The CDR3 contains 13 residues. Germline loops: CDR1 LNHDA, CDR2 SQIVND (reference sequence). Written as DNA, the CDR3 is TGTGCCAGTAGTATTGGACACTCCTACGAGCAGTACTTC. It encodes CASSIGHSYEQYF.

This clonotype was detected ten times or more. This beta chain slipped into a library made for alpha chains as a stray read, so its size is not meaningful. V usage is TRBV7-8 and J usage is TRBJ2-5, with 8 bases fitting TRBD2. CDR1 and CDR2 from the germline V gene are SGHVS and FQNEAQ. CDR3 size: 15 residues. With 3 bases clipped from V and 2 bases from J, the junction kept 5 bases outside the gene matches. The CDR3 DNA reads TGTGCCAGCAGCTTCGGGCGGGAGGTTCAAGAGACCCAGTACTTC. It translates to CASSFGREVQETQYF.

This clonotype has just a few counts. Because this beta chain is a stray read in a library intended to capture alpha chains, its abundance should not be given much weight. The rearrangement uses TRBV28 and TRBJ2-7; 7 bases map to TRBD1. The V segment lost 7 bases and the J segment 12 bases; nucleotides outside the gene matches: 18. CDR3 length: 14 amino acids. CDR1 MDHEN and CDR2 SYDVKM come from the germline V gene. CDR3 bases: TGTGCCAGCACCTCCGGACAGGACCTGAGGGGCAGGTACTTC. It yields the protein CASTSGQDLRGRYF.

This clonotype came up many times. This beta chain slipped into a library made for alpha chains as a stray read, so its size is not meaningful. This chain connects TRBV27 to TRBJ2-7; 8 nucleotides align to TRBD1. This CDR3 has 16 amino acids. V was clipped by 2 bases and J by 5 bases; unmatched bases: 11. From germline, CDR1 is MNHEY and CDR2 SMNVEV (reference sequence). CDR3 sequence (DNA): TGTGCCAGCAGTTTAAATCATCCCAGGACAGGGCACGAGCAGTACTTC. Its protein product is CASSLNHPRTGHEQYF.

This clonotype is medium-sized within its sample. This beta chain slipped into a library made for alpha chains as a stray read, so its size is not meaningful. The J gene is TRBJ2-5, the V gene TRBV6-5; D uncertain. Germline CDR1 reads MNHEY; CDR2 reads SVGAGI. V was pared by 7 bases and J by 4 bases, with 10 bases between. The length of the CDR3 is 12 residues. The CDR3, as DNA: TGTGCCAGCAAGGAAAATGGAGAGACCCAGTACTTC. The encoded protein is CASKENGETQYF.

This clonotype has at least ten counts. Since it is a stray read in a library aimed at alpha chains, this beta chain has a size that is not meaningful. This chain links TRBV11-2 with TRBJ2-4; 7 bases are a match to TRBD1. The CDR3 runs to 14 residues. The V and J ends lost 6 bases and 6 bases, in that order; junction bases with no gene match: 8. Germline CDR1 reads SGHAT; CDR2 reads FQNNGV. CDR3 nucleotides: TGTGCCAGCAGTTTGCAGGGGGTTACAAACATTCAGTACTTC. Translation: CASSLQGVTNIQYF.

This clonotype has ten or more counts. A library prepared for alpha chains yielded this beta chain as an off-target read; its size is of little meaning. The chain combines TRBV12-3 or TRBV12-4 with TRBJ1-1; tentative D call: TRBD1 (6 bases). V shed 5 bases and J shed 6 bases, with 16 bases lying between them. This CDR3 region has 14 residues. The CDR3: CASSQYQGYPEAFF. CDR3 in DNA: TGTGCCAGCAGTCAATACCAGGGGTACCCTGAAGCTTTCTTT.

This clonotype is judged medium-sized. As an off-target read in a library built for alpha chains, this beta chain has a frequency of little significance. The chain employs TRBV9 and TRBJ1-5; the D is unclear. V lost 2 bases and J lost 3, with 6 bases in between. In germline, CDR1 is SGDLS, CDR2 YYNGEE. The CDR3 is 13 residues long. The CDR3 loop is CASSVDVNQPQHF. For the CDR3, the DNA is TGTGCCAGCAGCGTGGACGTCAATCAGCCCCAGCATTTT.

This clonotype came up many times. With the library built for alpha chains, this beta chain is off target and its frequency is not meaningful. The V and J genes are TRBV7-3 and TRBJ2-5, with D possibly matching TRBD1 (7 bases). Trimming removed 2 bases from V and 5 bases from J, with 9 bases in between. In germline, CDR1 is SGHTA, CDR2 FQGTGA. This CDR3 region has 13 residues. The CDR3 coding sequence is TGTGCCAGCAGCTTAGCAGGGGGGGAGACCCAGTACTTC. It yields the protein CASSLAGGETQYF.

This clonotype was seen at least ten times. The library was built for alpha chains, so this beta chain is an off-target read and its size means little. The chain couples TRBV5-1 to TRBJ2-2, with D possibly matching TRBD1 (5 bases). V dropped 4 bases and J dropped 5 bases, with 15 bases sitting between them. CDR3 length: 15 amino acids. The germline gives CDR1 SGHRS, CDR2 YFSETQ. CDR3 residues: CASSGDRIGTGELFF. The DNA of the CDR3 is TGCGCCAGCAGCGGTGACAGAATAGGGACCGGGGAGCTGTTTTTT.

This clonotype was observed many times. This beta chain is an unintended read in a library built for alpha chains; its size means little. The CDR3 DNA follows: TGCAGTGCTCCCTCCGCGGGCCTTCAAGAGACCCAGTACTTC. Translating gives CSAPSAGLQETQYF. The V call is TRBV20-1, the J call TRBJ2-5, with a tentative D call TRBD2 (5 bases). The CDR3 runs 14 residues. Germline CDR1 reads DFQATT; CDR2 reads SNEGSKA (reference sequence). V shed 5 bases and J shed 2 bases, with 15 bases lying between them.

A word on this clonotype: Being off target in a library aimed at alpha chains, this beta chain has a size of little meaning. The V and J genes are TRBV28 and TRBJ1-2; TRBD1 might be the D (5 bases). CDR3 length: 12 amino acids. The V gene lost 6 bases and the J gene lost 6 bases, with 11 bases spanning the gap. Germline V gene sequence: CDR1 MDHEN, CDR2 SYDVKM. CDR3 bases: TGTGCCAGCAGCTTTAAGGGGCATGGCTACACCTTC. Protein sequence: CASSFKGHGYTF.

This clonotype is labeled medium-sized. This beta chain is off target for a library built for alpha chains, so its abundance means little. J is TRBJ2-1 and V is TRBV24-1, with 9 positions matching TRBD2. Germline CDR1 and CDR2: KGHDR and SFDVKD. The CDR3 is 16 amino acids. V was pared by 4 bases and J by 6 bases, with 9 bases of the junction left unmatched. The CDR3 is CATSELAGVKVNEQFF. CDR3 DNA: TGTGCCACCAGTGAGTTAGCGGGAGTAAAGGTCAATGAGCAGTTCTTC.

This clonotype was detected a few times. This beta chain represents an off-target read in a library built for alpha chains; its size is of limited meaning. J is TRBJ2-1 and V is TRBV3-1, with no clear D. V was trimmed by 6 bases and J by 5 bases, leaving 11 bases between them. CDR3 length: 13 amino acids. Looked up from germline, CDR1 is LGHDT and CDR2 is YNNKEL (reference sequence). The CDR3 DNA reads TGTGCCAGCAGAACGCTAGGGAACAATGAGCAGTTCTTC. As protein: CASRTLGNNEQFF.

By share, this clonotype counts as medium-sized. This beta chain appears as a stray read in a library generated for alpha chains; its size is not informative. This chain links TRBV28 with TRBJ1-1, with D tentatively TRBD1 (6 bases). V was trimmed by 4 bases and J by 3 bases, leaving 12 bases between them. Germline CDR1 reads MDHEN; CDR2 reads SYDVKM. The CDR3 is 14 amino acids. The DNA for the CDR3 is TGTGCCAGCAGTTCCGCAGGGGTCTACACTGAAGCTTTCTTT. Protein: CASSSAGVYTEAFF.

This clonotype is large in the sample. Since the library was made to target alpha chains, this beta chain is a stray read and its abundance is not meaningful. The chain has TRBV11-2 and TRBJ2-7, with 7 bases that match TRBD1. The germline V gene encodes CDR1 SGHAT and CDR2 FQNNGV. This CDR3 contains 13 residues. V lost 5 bases and J lost 4; bases outside the gene matches: 5. CDR3 sequence: CASSLPGQYEQYF. The CDR3, as DNA: TGTGCCAGCAGCCTCCCGGGACAGTACGAGCAGTACTTC.

By sample share, this clonotype is medium-sized. The library was designed around alpha chains, so this beta chain is a stray read whose abundance carries little weight. The CDR3 bases are TGCGCCAGCAGCCAAGAACGCTCGGGGGCAGGCTCACCCCTCCACTTT. It is translated as CASSQERSGAGSPLHF. The chain recombines TRBV4-1 with TRBJ1-6; D may be TRBD1 (6 bases). The CDR3 has 16 amino acids. Trimming removed 0 bases at V and 10 bases at J, with 16 bases between. The germline V gene has CDR1 MGHRA and CDR2 YSYEKL.

Points on this clonotype: This beta chain is off target for a library built for alpha chains, so its abundance means little. The V call is TRBV18, the J call TRBJ1-2; D unresolved. The length of the CDR3 is 12 residues. The germline V and J ends were trimmed by 2 bases and 4 bases, with 5 bases remaining between them. Germline V CDR1 and CDR2: KGHSH, LQKENI. CDR3 loop: CASSPEGYGYTF. The CDR3 nucleotides are TGTGCCAGCTCACCAGAGGGCTATGGCTACACCTTC.

Within the sample, this clonotype is medium-sized (0.01 to 0.1%). This beta chain appears as a stray read in a library generated for alpha chains; its size is not informative. The genes are TRBV6-1 and TRBJ1-5; D unresolved. The germline V gene has CDR1 MNHNS and CDR2 SASEGT. V was trimmed by 10 bases and J by 0 bases, leaving 10 bases between them. CDR3 size: 13 residues. The CDR3 region has the DNA TGTGCCACCAAGGATGATAGCAATCAGCCCCAGCATTTT. It is translated as CATKDDSNQPQHF.

This clonotype was detected ten times or more. In a library made to pick up alpha chains, this beta chain is a stray read with a size that means little. The chain has TRBV7-3 and TRBJ1-1, with TRBD1 matching 7 bases. V shed 5 bases and J 11 bases; nucleotides not matched to a gene: 5. This CDR3 spans 11 amino acids. Germline V gene sequence: CDR1 SGHTA, CDR2 FQGTGA. CDR3 in DNA: TGTGCCAGCAGCCAGGGCAGGGGGGCTTTCTTT. Translating gives CASSQGRGAFF.

This clonotype was observed many times. With the library built for alpha chains, this beta chain is off target and its frequency is not meaningful. The chain couples TRBV12-3 or TRBV12-4 to TRBJ2-5; D unresolved. This CDR3 contains 13 residues. Trimming removed 3 bases at V and 4 bases at J, with 9 bases between. The CDR3 is CASSFLGIETQYF. Here the CDR3 DNA reads TGTGCCAGCAGTTTTTTAGGGATAGAGACCCAGTACTTC.

This clonotype occurred many times. The library was built for alpha chains, so this beta chain is an off-target read and its size means little. The V and J genes are TRBV5-1 and TRBJ2-2; D remains unclear. V was trimmed by 4 bases and J by 5 bases, leaving 6 bases between them. The CDR3 has 12 amino acids. CDR1 and CDR2 (germline): SGHRS, YFSETQ. CDR3 amino acids: CASSRPTGELFF. CDR3 coding DNA: TGCGCCAGCAGCCGTCCGACCGGGGAGCTGTTTTTT. Using reference TRBV5-1 and TRBJ2-2 for the parts outside the CDR3, the full variable domain is KAGVTQTPRYLIKTRGQQVTLSCSPISGHRSVSWYQQTPGQGLQFLFEYFSETQRNKGNFPGRFSGRQFSNSRSEMNVSTLELGDSALYLCASSRPTGELFFGEGSRLTVL.

In its sample, this clonotype is medium-sized (0.01 to 0.1%). This beta chain turned up in a library designed for alpha chains; as an off-target read, its abundance says little. The chain recombines TRBV20-1 with TRBJ2-7; tentatively, D is TRBD2 (7 bases). V lost 5 bases and J 6 bases, leaving 8 bases between the germline ends. This CDR3 comprises 10 residues. Germline V gene lookup returns CDR1 DFQATT and CDR2 SNEGSKA (reference sequence). CDR3 sequence (DNA): TGCAGTGCTGGGGGGGCCGAGCAGTACGTC. Translation: CSAGGAEQYV.

This clonotype is large in the sample. Because the library targeted alpha chains, this beta chain is an off-target read whose size means little. The chain couples TRBV28 to TRBJ1-2; no firm D call. The V and J ends lost 3 bases and 3 bases respectively, with 5 bases between them. The CDR3 spans 12 residues. Per the germline V gene, CDR1 is MDHEN and CDR2 is SYDVKM. The CDR3 protein is CASSFGYYGYTF. The CDR3 DNA is TGTGCCAGCAGTTTCGGGTACTATGGCTACACCTTC.